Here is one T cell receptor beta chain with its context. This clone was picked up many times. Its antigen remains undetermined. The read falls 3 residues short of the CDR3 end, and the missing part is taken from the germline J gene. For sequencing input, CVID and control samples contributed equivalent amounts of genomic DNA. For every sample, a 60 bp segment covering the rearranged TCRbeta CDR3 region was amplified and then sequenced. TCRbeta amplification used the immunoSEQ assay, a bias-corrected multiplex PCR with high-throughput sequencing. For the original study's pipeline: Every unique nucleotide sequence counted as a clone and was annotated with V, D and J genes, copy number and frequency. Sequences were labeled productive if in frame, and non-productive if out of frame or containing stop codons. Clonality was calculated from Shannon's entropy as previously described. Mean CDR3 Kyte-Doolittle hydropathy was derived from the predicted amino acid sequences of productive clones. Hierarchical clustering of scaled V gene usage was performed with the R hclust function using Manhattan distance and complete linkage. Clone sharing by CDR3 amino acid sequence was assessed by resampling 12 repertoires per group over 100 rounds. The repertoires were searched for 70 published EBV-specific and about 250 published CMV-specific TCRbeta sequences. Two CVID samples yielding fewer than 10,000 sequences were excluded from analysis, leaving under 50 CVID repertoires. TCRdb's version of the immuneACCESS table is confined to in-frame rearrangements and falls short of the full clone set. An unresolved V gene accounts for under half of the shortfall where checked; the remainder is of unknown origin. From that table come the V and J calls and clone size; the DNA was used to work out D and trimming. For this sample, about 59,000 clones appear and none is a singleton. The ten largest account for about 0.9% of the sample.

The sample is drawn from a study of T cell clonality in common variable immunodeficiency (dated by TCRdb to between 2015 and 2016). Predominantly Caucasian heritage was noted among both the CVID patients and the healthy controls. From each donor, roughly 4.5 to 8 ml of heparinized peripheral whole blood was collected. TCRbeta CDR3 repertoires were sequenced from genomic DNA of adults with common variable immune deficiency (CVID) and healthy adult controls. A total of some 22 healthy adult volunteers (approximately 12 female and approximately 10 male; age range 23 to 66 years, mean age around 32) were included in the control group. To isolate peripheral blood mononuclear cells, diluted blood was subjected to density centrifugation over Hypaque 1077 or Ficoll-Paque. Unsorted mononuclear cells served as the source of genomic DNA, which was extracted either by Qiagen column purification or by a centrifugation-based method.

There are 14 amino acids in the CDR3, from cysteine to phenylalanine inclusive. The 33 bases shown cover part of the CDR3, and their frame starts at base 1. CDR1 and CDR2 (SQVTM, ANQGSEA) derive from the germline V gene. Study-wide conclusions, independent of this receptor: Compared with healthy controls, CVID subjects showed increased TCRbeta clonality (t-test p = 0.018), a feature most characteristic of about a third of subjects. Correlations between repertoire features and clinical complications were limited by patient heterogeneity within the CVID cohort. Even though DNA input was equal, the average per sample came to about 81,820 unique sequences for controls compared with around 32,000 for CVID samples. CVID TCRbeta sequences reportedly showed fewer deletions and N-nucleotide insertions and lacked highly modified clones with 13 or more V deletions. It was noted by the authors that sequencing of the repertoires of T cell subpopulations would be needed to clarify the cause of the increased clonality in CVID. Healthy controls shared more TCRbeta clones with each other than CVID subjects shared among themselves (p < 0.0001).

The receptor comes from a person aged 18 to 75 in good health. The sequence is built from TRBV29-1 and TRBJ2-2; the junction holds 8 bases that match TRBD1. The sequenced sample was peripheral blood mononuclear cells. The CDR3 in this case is CSVPWTGMKGELFF. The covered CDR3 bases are TGCAGCGTCCCGTGGACAGGGATGAAGGGAGAG.